This TCR beta chain stems from a study of blood T cell repertoires in COVID-19. Across the study: COVID-19 samples collected from the United States, Italy and Spain covered acute and convalescent phases. T cells, B-cell-depleted T cells, or PBMCs provided the cDNA or gDNA that served as material.

Original processing methods: Estimation of nucleated cell counts was performed using reference gene primer amplification. Here immunoSEQ multiplex PCR was the method, and the copy in TCRdb shows in-frame clones only, minus some. V, J and clone size reflect that table, while D and trimming were determined from the DNA. This table has about 240,000 clones, about 84% appearing once. The table lists this clone with a few counts. This TCR was recovered from a man older than 75 with acute or convalescent COVID-19. Sequencing was carried out using peripheral blood.

The CDR3 spells CASRSGTGVQPQHF. In DNA form, the CDR3 reads TGTGCCAGCAGGTCCGGGACAGGGGTTCAGCCCCAGCATTTT. The rearrangement uses TRBV28 and TRBJ1-5; TRBD1 agrees at 10 bases. Trimming took 6 bases from V and 6 from J; bases not matched to a gene: 5. Germline CDR1 MDHEN, CDR2 SYDVKM. The CDR3 spans 14 residues.